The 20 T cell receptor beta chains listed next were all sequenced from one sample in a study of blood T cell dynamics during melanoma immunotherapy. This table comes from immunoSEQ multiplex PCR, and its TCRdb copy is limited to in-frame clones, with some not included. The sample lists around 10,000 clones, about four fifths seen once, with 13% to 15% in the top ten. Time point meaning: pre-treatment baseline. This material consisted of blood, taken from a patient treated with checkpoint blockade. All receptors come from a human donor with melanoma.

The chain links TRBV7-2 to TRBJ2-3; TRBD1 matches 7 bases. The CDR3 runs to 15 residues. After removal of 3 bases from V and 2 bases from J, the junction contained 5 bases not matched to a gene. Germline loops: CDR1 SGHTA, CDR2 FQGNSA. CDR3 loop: CASSLPTGPTDTQYF. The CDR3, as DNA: TGTGCCAGCAGCTTGCCGACAGGGCCCACAGATACGCAGTATTTT.

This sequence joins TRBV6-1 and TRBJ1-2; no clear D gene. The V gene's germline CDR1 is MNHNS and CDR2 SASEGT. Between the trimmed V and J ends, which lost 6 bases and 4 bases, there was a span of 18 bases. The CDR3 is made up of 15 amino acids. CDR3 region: CASSPRRSFGYGYTF. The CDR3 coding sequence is TGTGCCAGCAGCCCCCGTAGAAGTTTTGGCTATGGCTACACCTTC.

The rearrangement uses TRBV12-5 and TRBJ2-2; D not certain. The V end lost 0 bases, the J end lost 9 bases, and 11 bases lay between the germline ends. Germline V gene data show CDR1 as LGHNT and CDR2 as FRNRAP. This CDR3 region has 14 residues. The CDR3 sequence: CASGLVASRRELFF. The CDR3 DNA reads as TGTGCTAGTGGTTTGGTGGCCAGTCGTCGGGAGCTGTTTTTT.

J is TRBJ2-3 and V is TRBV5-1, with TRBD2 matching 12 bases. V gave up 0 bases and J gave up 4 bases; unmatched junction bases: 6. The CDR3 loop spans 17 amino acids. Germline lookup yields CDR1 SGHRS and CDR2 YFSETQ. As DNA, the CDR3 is TGCGCCAGCAGCTTGGTATCTAGCGGGGGGGCCTCAGATACGCAGTATTTT. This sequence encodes CASSLVSSGGASDTQYF.

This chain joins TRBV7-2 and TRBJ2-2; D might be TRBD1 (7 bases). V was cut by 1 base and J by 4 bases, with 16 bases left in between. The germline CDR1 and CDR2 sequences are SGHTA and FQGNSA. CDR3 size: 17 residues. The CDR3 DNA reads TGTGCCAGCAGCTTAGATCGTTCCCAGGGGGGCACCGGGGAGCTGTTTTTT. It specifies CASSLDRSQGGTGELFF.

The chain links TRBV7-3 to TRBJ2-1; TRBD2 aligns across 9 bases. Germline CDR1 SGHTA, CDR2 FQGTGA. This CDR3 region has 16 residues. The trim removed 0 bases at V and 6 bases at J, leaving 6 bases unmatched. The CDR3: CASSLTGGGARNEQFF. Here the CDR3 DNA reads TGTGCCAGCAGCTTAACAGGCGGGGGGGCCCGCAATGAGCAGTTCTTC.

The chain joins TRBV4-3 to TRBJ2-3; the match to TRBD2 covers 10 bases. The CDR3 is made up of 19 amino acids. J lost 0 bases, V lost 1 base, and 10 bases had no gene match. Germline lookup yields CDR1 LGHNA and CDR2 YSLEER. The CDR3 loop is CASSQGQASGGLSTDTQYF. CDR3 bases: TGCGCCAGCAGCCAAGGCCAAGCTAGCGGGGGATTAAGCACAGATACGCAGTATTTT.

CDR3 sequence (DNA): TGTGCCAGCAGCTTGAGCGGGGCAGAGACCCAGTACTTC. This translates into CASSLSGAETQYF. The rearrangement joins TRBV11-3 to TRBJ2-5, with TRBD2 identical over 7 bases. The CDR3 has 13 amino acids. Germline V gene data show CDR1 as SGHNT and CDR2 as YENEEA. The V and J ends lost 3 bases and 4 bases, in that order; junction bases with no gene match: 2.

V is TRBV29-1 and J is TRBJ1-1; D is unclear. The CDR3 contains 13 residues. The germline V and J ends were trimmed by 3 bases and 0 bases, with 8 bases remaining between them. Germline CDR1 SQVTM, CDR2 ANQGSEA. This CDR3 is CSVEEILNTEAFF. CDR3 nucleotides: TGCAGCGTTGAGGAGATATTGAACACTGAAGCTTTCTTT.

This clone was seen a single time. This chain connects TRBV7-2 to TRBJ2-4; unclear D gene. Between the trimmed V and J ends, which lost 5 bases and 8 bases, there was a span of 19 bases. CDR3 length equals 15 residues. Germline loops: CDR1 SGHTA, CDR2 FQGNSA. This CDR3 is CASSPPPVGSDIQYF. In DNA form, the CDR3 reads TGTGCCAGCAGCCCACCTCCCGTGGGGTCGGACATTCAGTACTTC.

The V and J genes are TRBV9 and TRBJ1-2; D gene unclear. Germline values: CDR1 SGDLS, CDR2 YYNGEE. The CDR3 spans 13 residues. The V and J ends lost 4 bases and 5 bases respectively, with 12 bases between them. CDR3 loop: CASSPSGPYGYTF. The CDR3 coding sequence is TGTGCCAGCAGCCCTTCCGGGCCTTATGGCTACACCTTC.

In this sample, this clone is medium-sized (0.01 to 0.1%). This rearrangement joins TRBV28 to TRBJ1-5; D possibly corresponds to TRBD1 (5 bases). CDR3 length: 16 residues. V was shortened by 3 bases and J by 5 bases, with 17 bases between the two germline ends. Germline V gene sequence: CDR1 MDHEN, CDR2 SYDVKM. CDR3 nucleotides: TGTGCCAGCAGTTTTGGCGGGGGGTTCGTCGATCAGCCCCAGCATTTT. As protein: CASSFGGGFVDQPQHF.

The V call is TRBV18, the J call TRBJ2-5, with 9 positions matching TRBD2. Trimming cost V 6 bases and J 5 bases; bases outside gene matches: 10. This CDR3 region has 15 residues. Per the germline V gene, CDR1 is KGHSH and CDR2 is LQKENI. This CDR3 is CASSPQRGAGETQYF. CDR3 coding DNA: TGTGCCAGCTCCCCCCAGCGGGGGGCCGGGGAGACCCAGTACTTC.

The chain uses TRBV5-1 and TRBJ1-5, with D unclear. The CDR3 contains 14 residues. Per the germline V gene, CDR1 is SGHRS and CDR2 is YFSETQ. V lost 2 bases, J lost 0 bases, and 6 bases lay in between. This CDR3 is CASSFGDSNQPQHF. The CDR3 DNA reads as TGCGCCAGCAGCTTTGGGGATAGCAATCAGCCCCAGCATTTT.

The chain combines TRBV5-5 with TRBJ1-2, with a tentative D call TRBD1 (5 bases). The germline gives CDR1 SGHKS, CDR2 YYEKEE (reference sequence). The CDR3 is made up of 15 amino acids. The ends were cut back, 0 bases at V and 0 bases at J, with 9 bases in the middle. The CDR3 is CASSLEGETNYGYTF. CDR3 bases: TGTGCCAGCAGCTTGGAAGGGGAAACTAACTATGGCTACACCTTC.

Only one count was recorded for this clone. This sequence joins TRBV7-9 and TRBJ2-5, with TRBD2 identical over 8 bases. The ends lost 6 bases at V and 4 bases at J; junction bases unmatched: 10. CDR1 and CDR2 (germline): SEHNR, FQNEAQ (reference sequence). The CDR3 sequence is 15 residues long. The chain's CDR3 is CASSPPFRGGETQYF. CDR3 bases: TGTGCCAGCAGTCCCCCGTTCCGGGGGGGAGAGACCCAGTACTTC.

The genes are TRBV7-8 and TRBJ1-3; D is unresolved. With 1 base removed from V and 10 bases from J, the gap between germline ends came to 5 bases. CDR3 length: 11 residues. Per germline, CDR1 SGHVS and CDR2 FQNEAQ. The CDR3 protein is CASSLGATIYF. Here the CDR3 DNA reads TGTGCCAGCAGCTTAGGGGCAACCATATATTTT.

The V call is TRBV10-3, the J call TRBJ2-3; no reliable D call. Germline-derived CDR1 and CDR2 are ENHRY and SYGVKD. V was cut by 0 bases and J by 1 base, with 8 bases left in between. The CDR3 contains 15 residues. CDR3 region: CAISESLAGTDTQYF. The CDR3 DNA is TGTGCCATCAGTGAGTCGTTGGCGGGCACAGATACGCAGTATTTT.

The CDR3 loop is CASSQEWHGTGLYEQYF. The DNA for the CDR3 is TGCGCCAGCAGCCAAGAATGGCACGGGACAGGGCTGTACGAGCAGTACTTC. V and J are TRBV4-3 and TRBJ2-7; 9 bases agree with TRBD1. V dropped 0 bases and J dropped 4; count of bases not matched to a gene: 10. Germline V CDR1 and CDR2: LGHNA, YSLEER. CDR3 length: 17 residues.

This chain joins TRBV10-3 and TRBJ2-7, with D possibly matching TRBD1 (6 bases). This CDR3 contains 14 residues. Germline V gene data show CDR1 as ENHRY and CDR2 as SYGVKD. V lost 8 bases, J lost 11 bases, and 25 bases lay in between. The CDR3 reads CAISEKQGRPGEYF. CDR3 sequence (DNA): TGTGCCATCTCGGAGAAGCAGGGGCGACCCGGGGAGTACTTC.